The 21 T cell receptor beta chains presented below share a single source sample, sequenced in a study of T cell changes during pregnancy in multiple sclerosis. Some clones are missing from TCRdb's copy, which holds only in-frame ones; the method was immunoSEQ multiplex PCR. The top ten clones hold 6.5% to 7.5% of a sample with roughly 30,000 clones, about 89% of them seen once. This specimen consisted of CD8+ T cells from peripheral blood mononuclear cells, obtained after pregnancy. These receptors were obtained from a female donor with multiple sclerosis, enrolled in a pregnancy study.

The chain combines TRBV4-3 with TRBJ2-7, with no clear D. Germline V gene lookup returns CDR1 LGHNA and CDR2 YSLEER. V lost 0 bases and J lost 0, with 9 bases in between. This CDR3 has 15 residues. The CDR3 protein is CASSQDDGASYEQYF. CDR3 nucleotide sequence: TGCGCCAGCAGCCAAGACGACGGAGCCTCCTACGAGCAGTACTTC.

V gene TRBV5-6 combines with J gene TRBJ2-7; 9 positions match TRBD1. Looked up from germline, CDR1 is SGHDT and CDR2 is YYEEEE. The CDR3 is made up of 13 amino acids. V shed 1 base and J 6 bases; nucleotides not matched to a gene: 2. CDR3 amino acids: CASSLWTGAEQYF. The CDR3 DNA sequence: TGTGCCAGCAGCTTGTGGACAGGGGCCGAGCAGTACTTC.

The gene calls are TRBV9 and TRBJ1-1; tentatively, D is TRBD1 (5 bases). This CDR3 is 14 amino acids long. Trimming took off 3 bases at V and 1 base at J, with 10 bases between the two ends. Germline V CDR1 and CDR2: SGDLS, YYNGEE. The CDR3, as DNA: TGTGCCAGCAGCGACGGGGGGGGGAACACTGAAGCTTTCTTT. Its translation is CASSDGGGNTEAFF.

This clone is a singleton in its sample. The chain combines TRBV12-2 with TRBJ2-7; TRBD2 is the table's D call, not checked against the DNA. TRBV12-2 is a documented pseudogene. This CDR3 is built from 13 residues. This chain's CDR3 is CASRVTVTYEQYF. For the CDR3, the DNA is TGTGCAAGTCGCGTCACTGTAACCTACGAGCAGTACTTC.

The chain recombines TRBV25-1 with TRBJ2-1; 9 bases agree with TRBD2. Germline CDR1 and CDR2: MGHDK and SYGVNS. V shed 3 bases and J 0 bases; nucleotides not matched to a gene: 0. This CDR3 contains 15 residues. CDR3 loop: CASSDSGSSYNEQFF. The DNA of the CDR3 is TGTGCCAGCAGTGATAGCGGGAGCTCCTACAATGAGCAGTTCTTC.

The chain uses TRBV5-1 and TRBJ2-1; 11 bases are shared with TRBD2. After removal of 0 bases from V and 2 bases from J, the junction contained 1 base not matched to a gene. The CDR3 sequence is 16 residues long. CDR1 and CDR2 from the germline V gene are SGHRS and YFSETQ. The CDR3 nucleotides read TGCGCCAGCAGCTTGGGACTAGCGGGAACCTACAATGAGCAGTTCTTC. Protein product: CASSLGLAGTYNEQFF.

The chain recombines TRBV28 with TRBJ2-1, with 7 bases identical to TRBD2. Per germline, CDR1 MDHEN and CDR2 SYDVKM. The junction had 7 bases not matched to a gene; V was cut back by 8 bases and J by 0 bases. The CDR3 runs 15 residues. CDR3 coding DNA: TGTGCCAGCGGGGGACTATCGAGCTCCTACAATGAGCAGTTCTTC. Translation gives CASGGLSSSYNEQFF. Drawing the rest from reference TRBV28 and TRBJ2-1, the complete variable domain is DVKVTQSSRYLVKRTGEKVFLECVQDMDHENMFWYRQDPGLGLRLIYFSYDVKMKEKGDIPEGYSVSREKKERFSLILESASTNQTSMYLCASGGLSSSYNEQFFGPGTRLTVL.

This chain joins TRBV11-2 and TRBJ1-1; D possibly corresponds to TRBD1 (6 bases). This CDR3 comprises 16 residues. The V end was cut by 5 bases, the J end by 0 bases, with 16 bases between. Germline V gene data show CDR1 as SGHAT and CDR2 as FQNNGV. CDR3 sequence (DNA): TGTGCCAGCAGCACGGGGCAGGGGCCGATGAACACTGAAGCTTTCTTT. It yields the protein CASSTGQGPMNTEAFF.

The chain recombines TRBV27 with TRBJ2-7, with D maybe TRBD2 (5 bases). The germline gives CDR1 MNHEY, CDR2 SMNVEV (reference sequence). With 2 bases removed from V and 6 bases from J, the gap between germline ends came to 11 bases. The CDR3 runs 13 residues. The DNA of the CDR3 is TGTGCCAGCAGTTTAAGTTGGACTCTCGAGCAGTACTTC. It translates to CASSLSWTLEQYF.

This sequence joins TRBV4-3 and TRBJ1-5, with 7 positions matching TRBD1. There are 15 residues in the CDR3. Trimming removed 1 base from V and 6 bases from J; junction bases left unmatched: 6. Looked up from germline, CDR1 is LGHNA and CDR2 is YSLEER. Written as DNA, the CDR3 is TGCGCCAGCAGCCAAGGGACAGGTAGTAGTCAGCCCCAGCATTTT. As protein: CASSQGTGSSQPQHF.

The chain uses TRBV7-6 and TRBJ2-2, with a weak D call TRBD2 (6 bases). Between the trimmed V and J ends, which lost 5 bases and 5 bases, there was a span of 12 bases. The length of the CDR3 is 14 residues. In germline, CDR1 is SGHVS, CDR2 FNYEAQ. CDR3 residues: CASSPAGRTGELFF. The CDR3 coding sequence is TGTGCCAGCAGCCCAGCCGGGAGAACCGGGGAGCTGTTTTTT.

This chain connects TRBV6-5 to TRBJ2-6, with no clear D. Trimming removed 8 bases at V and 6 bases at J, with 11 bases between. Germline CDR1 MNHEY, CDR2 SVGAGI. The CDR3 is made up of 13 amino acids. The CDR3 bases are TGTGCCAGCGCGGCCGGCATGGCCAACGTCCTGACTTTC. As protein: CASAAGMANVLTF.

V is TRBV5-4 and J is TRBJ2-7, with a possible D match to TRBD2 (6 bases). Trimming removed 4 bases at V and 2 bases at J, with 13 bases between. The CDR3 is 14 residues long. The germline CDR1 and CDR2 sequences are SGHNT and YYREEE (reference sequence). The CDR3 here is CASSPGLGTYEQYF. CDR3 in DNA: TGTGCCAGCAGCCCGGGACTCGGCACCTACGAGCAGTACTTC.

This chain links TRBV27 with TRBJ2-6; D unresolved. The CDR3 loop spans 14 amino acids. V dropped 5 bases and J dropped 0 bases, with 5 bases sitting between them. Germline CDR1 MNHEY, CDR2 SMNVEV (reference sequence). Here the CDR3 DNA reads TGTGCCAGCAGTAAGAGCTCTGGGGCCAACGTCCTGACTTTC. Translated, it gives CASSKSSGANVLTF.

The chain carries TRBV6-4 and TRBJ2-2; D gene uncertain. V dropped 4 bases and J dropped 6 bases, with 9 bases sitting between them. Germline-derived CDR1 and CDR2 are MRHNA and SNTAGT. There are 13 residues in the CDR3. The CDR3 DNA is TGTGCCAGCAGTGTAAGAGGTTCCGGGGAGCTGTTTTTT. It yields the protein CASSVRGSGELFF.

The gene calls are TRBV11-3 and TRBJ2-2; D unresolved. Trimming took 6 bases from V and 3 from J, leaving 8 bases between them. The CDR3 consists of 13 residues. The germline CDR1 and CDR2 sequences are SGHNT and YENEEA. The CDR3 coding sequence is TGTGCCAGCAGGTCGAGATACACCGGGGAGCTGTTTTTT. It yields the protein CASRSRYTGELFF.

This chain joins TRBV19 and TRBJ1-1; 8 positions match TRBD1. The CDR3 loop spans 12 amino acids. Germline V gene lookup returns CDR1 LNHDA and CDR2 SQIVND (reference sequence). The V segment lost 4 bases and the J segment 7 bases; nucleotides outside the gene matches: 2. This CDR3 reads CASSTTGGEAFF. CDR3 nucleotides: TGTGCCAGTAGTACAACAGGGGGTGAAGCTTTCTTT.

This clone was counted only a few times. The chain couples TRBV9 to TRBJ1-3; D is uncertain. The germline V gene has CDR1 SGDLS and CDR2 YYNGEE. V was clipped by 5 bases and J by 0 bases, with 6 bases between them. This CDR3 has 13 residues. CDR3 amino acids: CASRSLSGNTIYF. The CDR3 nucleotides read TGTGCCAGCAGATCCCTCTCTGGAAACACCATATATTTT.

The rearrangement links TRBV27 to TRBJ2-2, with TRBD2 matching 14 bases. Germline CDR1 MNHEY, CDR2 SMNVEV (reference sequence). The CDR3 has 15 residues. The ends lost 6 bases at V and 6 bases at J; junction bases unmatched: 3. CDR3 sequence: CASRGTSGRSGELFF. The CDR3 DNA reads as TGTGCCAGCAGGGGGACTAGCGGGAGATCCGGGGAGCTGTTTTTT.

V gene TRBV29-1 combines with J gene TRBJ1-2, with 9 bases matching TRBD1. The CDR3 length is 14 residues. V gave up 4 bases and J gave up 6 bases; unmatched junction bases: 9. CDR1 and CDR2 from the germline V gene are SQVTM and ANQGSEA. The CDR3: CSVAGTGIMDGYTF. DNA of the CDR3: TGCAGCGTTGCCGGGACAGGGATAATGGATGGCTACACCTTC.

V usage is TRBV7-9 and J usage is TRBJ2-7; a weak D match, TRBD1 (6 bases). The length of the CDR3 is 14 residues. The germline V gene encodes CDR1 SEHNR and CDR2 FQNEAQ (reference sequence). V lost 5 bases to trimming and J lost 2 bases, with 13 bases between them. The CDR3 protein is CASSNSDRTYEQYF. CDR3 in DNA: TGTGCCAGCAGCAACTCGGACAGAACCTACGAGCAGTACTTC.